This is a list of T cell receptor beta chains from one sample in a study of T-cell reconstitution after alpha-beta-depleted transplantation in children. Each CDR3 protein gets one entry after TCRdb re-called the PCR reads with MiXCR. The sample has approximately 150,000 distinct CDR3 sequences, 8% to 10% seen once. Here the sequenced sample was PBMCs, mostly from graft donor cells, taken 180 days after TCRalphabeta/CD19-depleted stem cell transplant. The receptors come from a female patient aged 2-15 years who had a stem cell transplant for congenital amegakaryocytic thrombocytopenia, so the T cells may come from the graft donor. Each CDR3 is given with its conserved first and last residue. The D gene is left open where the match is weak. Size is stated for part of the rows, as once, few or many counts, or as a class when the clone is expanded.

TGTGCCAGCAGTCCGACAGGGAACACCGGGGAGCTGTTTTTT,CASSPTGNTGELFF,-,TRBV12-3/TRBV12-4,many,TRBJ2-2
TGTGCCAGCTCTAGCCAGGCTTTCGAGCAGTACTTC,CASSSQAFEQYF,-,TRBV7-9,many,TRBJ2-7
TGTGCCAGCAGCCAAGACGTGCGGAGGCCCCTTGACAATGAGCAGTTCTTC,CASSQDVRRPLDNEQFF,-,TRBV3-1,many,TRBJ2-1
TGTGCCAGCAGCCTGCCGGACCACCAAGAGACCCAGTACTTC,CASSLPDHQETQYF,-,TRBV7-9,many,TRBJ2-5
TGCGCCAGCAGCTTTCAGGGGGAAGGGGAGCTGTTTTTT,CASSFQGEGELFF,TRBD1,TRBV23-1,many,TRBJ2-2
TGTGCCAGCAGCTTTTCCCAGAGCACTGAAGCTTTCTTT,CASSFSQSTEAFF,-,TRBV7-2,few,TRBJ1-1
TGTGCCAGCAGCAGGCCTAACACTGAAGCTTTCTTT,CASSRPNTEAFF,-,TRBV12-3/TRBV12-4,many,TRBJ1-1
TGTGCCAGCAGTTTATTCAAGGGGTGGGAGACCCAGTACTTC,CASSLFKGWETQYF,-,TRBV28,few,TRBJ2-5
TGTGCCAGCAGTTTATGGACGGACTCCTACGAGCAGTACTTC,CASSLWTDSYEQYF,-,TRBV12-3/TRBV12-4,many,TRBJ2-7
TGTGCCACCAGCAGAGATGTCAGGGGCTATGGCTACACCTTC,CATSRDVRGYGYTF,-,TRBV15,few,TRBJ1-2
TGTGCCAGCAGCCAAGACTACGCGGGACGATTAGCCAAAAACATTCAGTACTTC,CASSQDYAGRLAKNIQYF,-,TRBV3-1,few,TRBJ2-4
TGTGCCAGCAGCATAATTGGGGGAGGGCCAACTACTAATACGCAGTATTTT,CASSIIGGGPTTNTQYF,TRBD2,TRBV11-2,once,TRBJ2-3
TGCAGTGCTAGCAGGGCTAGAAATGAGCAGTTCTTC,CSASRARNEQFF,-,TRBV20-1,many,TRBJ2-1
TGTGCCAGCAGTTTTTGGGTGGGGGGTAATGAGCAGTTCTTC,CASSFWVGGNEQFF,-,TRBV27,once,TRBJ2-1
TGTGCCTGGAACATTTTAGCCCACAGAACTAACTATGGCTACACCTTC,CAWNILAHRTNYGYTF,-,TRBV30,few,TRBJ1-2
TGTGCCAGTAGTAGGGCCCCTACAGGGAGCGTCCTGACTTTC,CASSRAPTGSVLTF,-,TRBV19,-,TRBJ2-6
TGCAGTGCTAGAGGTATAGGGGGTGCTTTCTTT,CSARGIGGAFF,-,TRBV20-1,-,TRBJ1-1
TGTGCCACCAGCAGAGCTCTACAGGGGACGGCCTCCTACGAGCAGTACTTC,CATSRALQGTASYEQYF,TRBD1,TRBV15,many,TRBJ2-7
TGCAGCGCCCAGGACAGACACCAAGAGACCCAGTACTTC,CSAQDRHQETQYF,-,TRBV29-1,many,TRBJ2-5
TGTGCCAGCAGCATTACAGGGTTCTACGAAGCTTTCTTT,CASSITGFYEAFF,-,TRBV3-1,many,TRBJ1-1
TGTGCCAGCAGTGAATTCGTGGGGTCCTACAATGAGCAGTTCTTC,CASSEFVGSYNEQFF,-,TRBV6-1,many,TRBJ2-1
TGCGCCAGCAGCTTGGGGCCAGGGAGAGGGGGCACAGATACGCAGTATTTT,CASSLGPGRGGTDTQYF,-,TRBV5-1,many,TRBJ2-3
TGCAGTGCCCCCCCGAGTCAGGGGGAGACCCAGTACTTC,CSAPPSQGETQYF,-,TRBV20-1,many,TRBJ2-5
TGCAGCGTCGACCCGACTCGGGGAGATACGCAGTATTTT,CSVDPTRGDTQYF,-,TRBV29-1,many,TRBJ2-3
TGCGCCAGCAGTCTAGCGGGAAGAAGCACAGATACGCAGTATTTT,CASSLAGRSTDTQYF,TRBD2,TRBV5-1,many,TRBJ2-3
TGTGCCAGCCGTTGGACAGCTAACTATGGCTACACCTTC,CASRWTANYGYTF,-,TRBV28,-,TRBJ1-2
TGCAGTGCTCCCTCAGGCGGGCCGAGCGAGCAGTACTTC,CSAPSGGPSEQYF,-,TRBV20-1,many,TRBJ2-7
TGCGCCAGCAGCGCCGGGACAGGGGGGCTTGTAGATACGCAGTATTTT,CASSAGTGGLVDTQYF,TRBD1,TRBV5-1,many,TRBJ2-3
TGTGCCAGCAGCCCAACAGGGGGCGCTTACGAGCAGTACTTC,CASSPTGGAYEQYF,TRBD1,TRBV7-9,many,TRBJ2-7
TGCAGCGTTGAGGACACCGGATCCTACGAGCAGTACTTC,CSVEDTGSYEQYF,-,TRBV29-1,-,TRBJ2-7
TGCGCCAGCAGCTTGGAAGGGGTGACTTCCGAGCAGTACTTC,CASSLEGVTSEQYF,-,TRBV5-1,many,TRBJ2-7
TGTGCCAGCACAACAGGGGGCGGGTACGAGCAGTACTTC,CASTTGGGYEQYF,TRBD1,TRBV2,few,TRBJ2-7
TGTGCCAGCAGCTTAGTGTCGGGAGCCAATGAGCAGTTCTTC,CASSLVSGANEQFF,-,TRBV7-2,few,TRBJ2-1
TGTGCCAGCAGCCCGGAGGACTACCGCTCCTACGAGCAGTACTTC,CASSPEDYRSYEQYF,-,TRBV7-9,-,TRBJ2-7
TGTGCCAGTAGTATCGGGGGTCCAGATACGCAGTATTTT,CASSIGGPDTQYF,-,TRBV19,-,TRBJ2-3
TGTGCCAGCAGTTTTTTTGGGGGGGGCGCGTATACGCAGTATTTT,CASSFFGGGAYTQYF,-,TRBV12-3/TRBV12-4,many,TRBJ2-3
TGTGCCAGCAGCGTAGGTCTGGGCCAAGAGACCCAGTACTTC,CASSVGLGQETQYF,-,TRBV9,many,TRBJ2-5
TGTGCCAGCAGCTTAGGCAGGGGGATGAACACTGAAGCTTTCTTT,CASSLGRGMNTEAFF,TRBD1,TRBV7-8,many,TRBJ1-1
TGTGCCAGCAGTTACTTACGGGTCAGGCTCAGCGGGGAGCTGTTTTTT,CASSYLRVRLSGELFF,-,TRBV6-5,many,TRBJ2-2
TGCAGCGTCGCCCATGACAGTAACACTGAAGCTTTCTTT,CSVAHDSNTEAFF,-,TRBV29-1,many,TRBJ1-1
TGCAGTGCTAGAAAGCGGGCGGGGGGACTAGCCAAAAACATTCAGTACTTC,CSARKRAGGLAKNIQYF,TRBD2,TRBV20-1,many,TRBJ2-4
TGCAGTGCTATGCCCCCGGGACTAGGCACAGATACGCAGTATTTT,CSAMPPGLGTDTQYF,TRBD2,TRBV20-1,few,TRBJ2-3
TGTGCCAGCAGCTATAACGGAAAAGAGACCCAGTACTTC,CASSYNGKETQYF,-,TRBV28,few,TRBJ2-5
TGTGCCAGCAGCCACTTCATGCGACTAGCGGGGGGGAGGCACACCGGGGAGCTGTTTTTT,CASSHFMRLAGGRHTGELFF,TRBD2,TRBV14,few,TRBJ2-2
TGCAGTGCTCGCATAGCGGGAGCGGGTGATACGCAGTATTTT,CSARIAGAGDTQYF,TRBD2,TRBV20-1,few,TRBJ2-3
TGTGCCAGCAGCGGGAGGGCCGAGAATGAGCAGTTCTTC,CASSGRAENEQFF,TRBD2,TRBV6-5,many,TRBJ2-1
TGTGCCAGCAGAGTACAGGGGTGGACTGAAGCTTTCTTT,CASRVQGWTEAFF,TRBD1,TRBV28,-,TRBJ1-1
TGCAGTGCTAGAGACCCAAACATTCAGTACTTC,CSARDPNIQYF,-,TRBV20-1,-,TRBJ2-4
TGTGCCAGCGGGTGGGACGGGAGGTCGAATGAGCAGTTCTTC,CASGWDGRSNEQFF,TRBD2,TRBV7-3,-,TRBJ2-1
TGCAGTGCTAGAGATCGACAGGGCTATCAGCCCCAGCATTTT,CSARDRQGYQPQHF,TRBD1,TRBV20-1,many,TRBJ1-5
TGCAGTGCTAGGGCGACTAGCGGGAGTGGAGAGCAGTACTTC,CSARATSGSGEQYF,TRBD2,TRBV20-1,-,TRBJ2-7
TGTGCCAGCAGCCAGTCGACAGGGGTAGGGTTCAATGAGCAGTTCTTC,CASSQSTGVGFNEQFF,TRBD1,TRBV3-1,many,TRBJ2-1
TGTGCCATCAGTGAGAACGGGGAGCTGTTTTTT,CAISENGELFF,-,TRBV10-3,many,TRBJ2-2
TGTGCCAGCAGTTTACGACAACAGCAAGAGACCCAGTACTTC,CASSLRQQQETQYF,-,TRBV27,few,TRBJ2-5